These 7 T cell receptor beta chains came from one sample sequenced in a study of T cells after yellow fever vaccination (dated by TCRdb to between 2017 and 2020). Receptor libraries were prepared by 5' RACE. Data came from an Illumina NovaSeq 6000. TCRdb reran the public reads through fastp at Q25 and MiXCR, keeping productive beta chains. Each entry is one CDR3 protein sequence, shown with its most common DNA and genes. This sample lists approximately 260,000 distinct CDR3 sequences; roughly 5.6% were detected once. The ten largest clonotypes hold roughly 3.4% of the sample. Interpreted using the paper, the treatment or condition label stands for: live attenuated yellow fever vaccine strain. This specimen was CD4+ T cells sorted from PBMCs, taken on the day of the yellow fever booster vaccination. Receptors originate from a man aged 18-30 years who received the YFV17D yellow fever vaccine.

With regard to this clonotype: A much bigger clone sits one base away, suggesting this may be a read error. This rearrangement joins TRBV7-2 to TRBJ2-3; D not certain. Trimming took off 1 base at V and 2 bases at J, with 7 bases between the two ends. The CDR3 totals 14 residues. Germline-derived CDR1 and CDR2 are SGHTA and FQGNSA. DNA of the CDR3: TGTGCCAGCAGCTTAGACAGAGACACAGATACGCAGTATTTT. This sequence encodes CASSLDRDTDTQYF.

This clonotype appeared many times. This chain joins TRBV5-1 and TRBJ2-3; D remains ambiguous. The CDR3 contains 14 residues. The ends were cut back, 0 bases at V and 1 base at J, with 6 bases in the middle. Germline V CDR1 and CDR2: SGHRS, YFSETQ. The CDR3 coding sequence is TGCGCCAGCAGCTTGGACAGCCGCACAGATACGCAGTATTTT. It specifies CASSLDSRTDTQYF.

This clonotype was seen many times. This chain connects TRBV11-2 to TRBJ2-3; D perhaps matches TRBD1 (5 bases). Trimming removed 6 bases at V and 2 bases at J, with 15 bases between. Germline CDR1 SGHAT, CDR2 FQNNGV. The CDR3 has 15 residues. CDR3 loop: CASRGLRVHTDTQYF. The CDR3 nucleotides read TGTGCCAGCAGGGGTCTCAGGGTCCACACAGATACGCAGTATTTT.

This chain connects TRBV18 to TRBJ1-2; TRBD1 might be the D (5 bases). CDR1 and CDR2 from the germline V gene are KGHSH and LQKENI. The CDR3 has 14 residues. The ends were cut back, 0 bases at V and 6 bases at J, with 11 bases in the middle. CDR3 loop: CASSPPGGIDGYTF. CDR3 bases: TGTGCCAGCTCACCACCCGGGGGTATAGATGGCTACACCTTC.

A few counts support this clonotype. V gene TRBV20-1 combines with J gene TRBJ1-6; D is perhaps TRBD1 (6 bases). Germline values: CDR1 DFQATT, CDR2 SNEGSKA (reference sequence). This CDR3 comprises 14 residues. The germline V and J ends were trimmed by 0 bases and 6 bases, with 9 bases remaining between them. The CDR3 region is CSARDRGANSPLHF. CDR3 DNA: TGCAGTGCTAGAGACAGGGGCGCTAATTCACCCCTCCACTTT.

This clonotype was found a few times. The chain carries TRBV18 and TRBJ2-7; D could derive from TRBD1 or TRBD2 (5 bases each). Germline V gene lookup returns CDR1 KGHSH and CDR2 LQKENI. The CDR3 length is 16 residues. V was shortened by 5 bases and J by 5 bases, with 22 bases between the two germline ends. CDR3 protein: CASSSISSPRDDEQYF. CDR3 DNA: TGTGCCAGCTCATCGATTTCGTCGCCACGGGACGACGAGCAGTACTTC.

This clonotype was counted many times. V is TRBV29-1 and J is TRBJ2-7; no reliable D call. The CDR3 sequence is 15 residues long. In germline, CDR1 is SQVTM, CDR2 ANQGSEA. V was cut by 0 bases and J by 3 bases, with 15 bases left in between. The CDR3 spells CSVEDRGQVGYEQYV. The CDR3 DNA sequence: TGCAGCGTTGAAGATCGAGGTCAGGTCGGCTACGAGCAGTACGTC.